This TCR beta chain is drawn from a study of CD8 T cells in ankylosing spondylitis. Study-wide results and caveats: Reportedly, matched ankylosing spondylitis synovial fluid was significantly enriched for disease-linked clones. Certain motif variants had earlier been reported in reactive arthritis synovial fluid and blood.

The authors made TCR beta libraries by quantitative 5'-RACE with molecular barcodes. TCRdb analysed the 5' RACE reads with MiXCR anew, one entry per CDR3 protein. The sample lists some 71,000 distinct CDR3 sequences, approximately 5% seen once, with about 2.2% in the top ten. In its sample, this clonotype was seen many times. Its antigen is as yet unknown. Germline CDR1 SNHLY, CDR2 FYNNEI. The CDR3 loop spans 14 amino acids. Trimming cost V 6 bases and J 5 bases, with 14 bases left between them. The origin of this receptor is a male donor with ankylosing spondylitis or in good health (not recorded which). Specimen: blood, either unsorted or a sorted T cell fraction (not recorded which). The rearrangement uses TRBV2 and TRBJ2-4, with a possible D match to TRBD2 (6 bases). The chain's CDR3 is CASRNREIENIQYF. Here the CDR3 DNA reads TGTGCCAGCAGGAACCGGGAGATCGAAAACATTCAGTACTTC.